The rows below give T cell receptor beta chains drawn from one sample of a study of blood T cell repertoires in COVID-19. The method was immunoSEQ multiplex PCR; TCRdb's version includes in-frame clones alone and lacks a portion of them. The table lists approximately 170,000 clones, less than 85% of them singletons, with 9.5% to 15% in the top ten. Sequenced material: PBMCs or T cells enriched from blood (not recorded which). All receptors come from a middle-aged man who had recovered from COVID-19. CDR3s include the opening cysteine and the closing phenylalanine or tryptophan. The D gene is left open where the match is weak. Size values are once, few and many counts, or a class for expanded clones, and some rows have none.

j_call clone_size v_call d_call cdr3_nt cdr3_aa
TRBJ1-6 once TRBV27 NA TGTGCCAGCAGTTTACTGAGGCAGGGGAATTCACCCCTCCACTTT CASSLLRQGNSPLHF
TRBJ2-1 NA TRBV29-1 TRBD2 TGCAGCGTTGGGGGACTAGCGGGTGGGTATGAGCAGTTCTTC CSVGGLAGGYEQFF
TRBJ1-2 NA TRBV3-1/TRBV3-2 NA TGTGCCAGCAGCCAGATCCGTGGGCAGGATGGCTACACCTTC CASSQIRGQDGYTF
TRBJ2-1 NA TRBV11-2 TRBD2 TGTGCCAGCAGCTTAGGGGTAGCGGGGGGGTACAATGAGCAGTTCTTC CASSLGVAGGYNEQFF
TRBJ1-2 once TRBV27 TRBD1 TGTGCCAGCAGTTCCGACAGGGTGAATGGCTACACCTTC CASSSDRVNGYTF
TRBJ1-6 NA TRBV5-1 NA TGCGCCAGCAGGGTACAGGGAGAGAATTCACCCCTCCACTTT CASRVQGENSPLHF
TRBJ1-1 NA TRBV25-1 NA TGTGCCAGCAGTCAGTTGGGAGTCGGCACTGAAGCTTTCTTT CASSQLGVGTEAFF
TRBJ1-2 NA TRBV7-2 TRBD1 TGTGCCAGCAGCTTAGGACAGGGCCACTATGGCTACACCTTC CASSLGQGHYGYTF
TRBJ2-5 once TRBV7-9 TRBD1 TGTGCCAGCAGCTCCATGACAGGGTTGGAGACCCAGTACTTC CASSSMTGLETQYF
TRBJ1-2 few TRBV5-1 NA TGCGCCAGCGCTGAGGAGCCCAGGGGCTATGGCTACACCTTC CASAEEPRGYGYTF
TRBJ1-1 NA TRBV5-5 NA TGTGCCAGCAGCGCCTTTCAGCGAACTGAAGCTTTCTTT CASSAFQRTEAFF
TRBJ1-4 NA TRBV7-9 NA TGTGCCAGCAGTCACTATAACACAAATGAAAAACTGTTTTTT CASSHYNTNEKLFF
TRBJ2-4 NA TRBV7-2 TRBD2 TGTGCCAGCAGCCCTAGCGGGGGATACGCCAAAAACATTCAGTACTTC CASSPSGGYAKNIQYF
TRBJ1-2 NA TRBV5-4 NA TGTGCCAGCAGCTTGGCGGGTCTCTATGGCTACACCTTC CASSLAGLYGYTF